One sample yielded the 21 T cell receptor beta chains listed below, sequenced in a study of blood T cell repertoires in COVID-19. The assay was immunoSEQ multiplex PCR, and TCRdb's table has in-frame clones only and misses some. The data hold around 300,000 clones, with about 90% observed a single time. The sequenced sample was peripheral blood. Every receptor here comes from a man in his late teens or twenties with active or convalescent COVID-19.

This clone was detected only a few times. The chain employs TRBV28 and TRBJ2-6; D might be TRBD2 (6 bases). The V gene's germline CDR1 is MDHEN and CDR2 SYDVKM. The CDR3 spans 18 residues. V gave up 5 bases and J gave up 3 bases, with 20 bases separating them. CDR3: CASSTPGGKGIGANVLTF. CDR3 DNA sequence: TGTGCCAGCAGTACCCCCGGGGGAAAGGGCATTGGGGCCAACGTCCTGACTTTC.

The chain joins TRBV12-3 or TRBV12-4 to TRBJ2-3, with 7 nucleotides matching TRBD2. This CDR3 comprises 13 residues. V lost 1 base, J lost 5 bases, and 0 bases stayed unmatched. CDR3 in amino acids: CASSLGGRDTQYF. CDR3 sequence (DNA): TGTGCCAGCAGTTTAGGCGGGAGAGATACGCAGTATTTT.

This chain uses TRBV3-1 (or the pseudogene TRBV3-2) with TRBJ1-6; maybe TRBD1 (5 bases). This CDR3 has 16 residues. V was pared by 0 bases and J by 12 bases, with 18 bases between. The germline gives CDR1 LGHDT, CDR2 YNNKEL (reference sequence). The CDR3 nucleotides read TGTGCCAGCAGCCAAGACAGGGCAGCCGGGCTTAGACCCCTCCACTTT. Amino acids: CASSQDRAAGLRPLHF.

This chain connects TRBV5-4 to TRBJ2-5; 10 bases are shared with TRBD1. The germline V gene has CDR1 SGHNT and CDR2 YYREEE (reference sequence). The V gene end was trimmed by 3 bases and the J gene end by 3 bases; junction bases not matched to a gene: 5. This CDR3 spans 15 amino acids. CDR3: CASSSGQGLKETQYF. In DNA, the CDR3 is TGTGCCAGCAGCTCGGGACAGGGGTTAAAAGAGACCCAGTACTTC. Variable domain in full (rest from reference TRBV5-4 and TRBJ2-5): ETGVTQSPTHLIKTRGQQVTLRCSSQSGHNTVSWYQQALGQGPQFIFQYYREEENGRGNFPPRFSGLQFPNYSSELNVNALELDDSALYLCASSSGQGLKETQYFGPGTRLLVL.

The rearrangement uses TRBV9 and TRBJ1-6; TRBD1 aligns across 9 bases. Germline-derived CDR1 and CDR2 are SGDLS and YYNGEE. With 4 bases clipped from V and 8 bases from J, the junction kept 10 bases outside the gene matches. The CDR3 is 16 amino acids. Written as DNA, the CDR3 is TGTGCCAGCAGCCTCGGATTGGGACAGGGAGATTCACCCCTCCACTTT. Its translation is CASSLGLGQGDSPLHF. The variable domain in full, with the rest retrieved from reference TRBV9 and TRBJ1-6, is DSGVTQTPKHLITATGQRVTLRCSPRSGDLSVYWYQQSLDQGLQFLIQYYNGEERAKGNILERFSAQQFPDLHSELNLSSLELGDSALYFCASSLGLGQGDSPLHFGNGTRLTVT.

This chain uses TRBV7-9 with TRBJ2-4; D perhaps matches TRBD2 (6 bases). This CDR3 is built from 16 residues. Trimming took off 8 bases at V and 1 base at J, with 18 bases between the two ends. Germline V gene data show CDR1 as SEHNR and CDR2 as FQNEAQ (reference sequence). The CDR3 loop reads CASAPGDLLAKNIQYF. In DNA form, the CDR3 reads TGTGCCAGCGCGCCGGGAGACCTTTTGGCCAAAAACATTCAGTACTTC.

CDR3: CASSRTGTALDYEQYF. CDR3 bases: TGTGCCAGCTCGCGAACCGGGACTGCCCTCGACTACGAGCAGTACTTC. V gene TRBV18 combines with J gene TRBJ2-7; D perhaps matches TRBD2 (6 bases). Deletions cut 6 bases from V and 3 bases from J, with 21 bases between. The CDR3 spans 16 residues. Germline assignment: CDR1 KGHSH and CDR2 LQKENI.

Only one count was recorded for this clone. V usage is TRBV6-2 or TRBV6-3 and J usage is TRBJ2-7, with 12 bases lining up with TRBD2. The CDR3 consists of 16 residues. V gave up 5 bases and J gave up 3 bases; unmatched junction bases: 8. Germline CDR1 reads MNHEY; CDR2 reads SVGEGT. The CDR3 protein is CASSPTRLAGDYEQYF. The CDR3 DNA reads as TGTGCCAGCAGTCCAACCCGACTAGCGGGGGACTACGAGCAGTACTTC.

CDR3 protein: CASGLAPPGQGYTEAFF. The DNA for the CDR3 is TGTGCTAGTGGTTTGGCACCCCCGGGACAGGGATACACTGAAGCTTTCTTT. The chain joins TRBV12-5 to TRBJ1-1; 9 bases agree with TRBD1. The germline CDR1 and CDR2 sequences are LGHNT and FRNRAP. The CDR3 runs to 17 residues. V shed 1 base and J 3 bases; nucleotides not matched to a gene: 9.

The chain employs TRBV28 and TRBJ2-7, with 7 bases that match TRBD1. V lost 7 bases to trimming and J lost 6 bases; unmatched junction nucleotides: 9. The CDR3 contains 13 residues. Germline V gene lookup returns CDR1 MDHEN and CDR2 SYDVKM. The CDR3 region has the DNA TGTGCCAGCATCGACAGGGATCGTACCGAGCAGTACTTC. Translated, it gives CASIDRDRTEQYF.

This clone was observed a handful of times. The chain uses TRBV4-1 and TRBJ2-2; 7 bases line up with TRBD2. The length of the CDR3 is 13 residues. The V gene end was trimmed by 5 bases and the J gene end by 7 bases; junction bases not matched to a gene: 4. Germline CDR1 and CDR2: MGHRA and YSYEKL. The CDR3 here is CASSKTSDGELFF. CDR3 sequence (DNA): TGCGCCAGCAGCAAAACTAGCGACGGGGAGCTGTTTTTT.

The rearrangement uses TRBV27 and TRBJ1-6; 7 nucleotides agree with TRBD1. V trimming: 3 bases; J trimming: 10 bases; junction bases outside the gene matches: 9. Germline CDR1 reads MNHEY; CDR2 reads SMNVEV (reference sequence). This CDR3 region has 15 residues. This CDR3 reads CASSLGQGVGSPLHF. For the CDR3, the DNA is TGTGCCAGCAGTTTGGGGCAGGGGGTCGGGTCACCCCTCCACTTT.

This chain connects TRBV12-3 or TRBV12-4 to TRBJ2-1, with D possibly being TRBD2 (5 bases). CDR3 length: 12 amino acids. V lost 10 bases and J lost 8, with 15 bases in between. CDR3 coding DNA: TGTGCCACGACTTTCGGGGAGCATGAGCAGTTCTTC. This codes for CATTFGEHEQFF.

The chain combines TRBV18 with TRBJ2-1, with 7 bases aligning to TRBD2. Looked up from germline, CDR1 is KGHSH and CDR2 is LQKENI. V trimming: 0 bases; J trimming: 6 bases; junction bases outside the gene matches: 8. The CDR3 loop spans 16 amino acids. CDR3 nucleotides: TGTGCCAGCTCACCACCGAATAGCGGGCAAATCAATGAGCAGTTCTTC. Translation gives CASSPPNSGQINEQFF.

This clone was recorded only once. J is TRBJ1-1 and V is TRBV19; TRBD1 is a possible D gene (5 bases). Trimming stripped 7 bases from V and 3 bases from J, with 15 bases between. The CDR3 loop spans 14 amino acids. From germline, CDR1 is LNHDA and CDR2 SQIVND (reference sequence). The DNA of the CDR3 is TGTGCCAGTACCTTGCAGGGTCTCGACACTGAAGCTTTCTTT. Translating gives CASTLQGLDTEAFF.

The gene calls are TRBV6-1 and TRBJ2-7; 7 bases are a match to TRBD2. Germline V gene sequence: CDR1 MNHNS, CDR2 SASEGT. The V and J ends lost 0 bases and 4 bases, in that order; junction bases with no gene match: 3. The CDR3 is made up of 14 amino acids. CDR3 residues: CASSEAGTKYEQYF. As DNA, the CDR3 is TGTGCCAGCAGTGAAGCTGGGACTAAATACGAGCAGTACTTC.

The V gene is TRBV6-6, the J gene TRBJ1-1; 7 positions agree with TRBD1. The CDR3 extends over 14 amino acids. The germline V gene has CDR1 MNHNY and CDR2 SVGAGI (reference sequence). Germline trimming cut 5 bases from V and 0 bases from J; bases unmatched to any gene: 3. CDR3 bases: TGTGCCAGCAGTCAGGGGGGGCTGAACACTGAAGCTTTCTTT. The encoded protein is CASSQGGLNTEAFF.

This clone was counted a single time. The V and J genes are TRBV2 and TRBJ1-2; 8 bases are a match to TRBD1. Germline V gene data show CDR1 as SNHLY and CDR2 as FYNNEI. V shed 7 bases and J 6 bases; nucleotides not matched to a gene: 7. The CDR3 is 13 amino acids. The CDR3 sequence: CASNTDRADGYTF. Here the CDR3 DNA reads TGTGCCAGCAACACGGACAGGGCCGATGGCTACACCTTC.

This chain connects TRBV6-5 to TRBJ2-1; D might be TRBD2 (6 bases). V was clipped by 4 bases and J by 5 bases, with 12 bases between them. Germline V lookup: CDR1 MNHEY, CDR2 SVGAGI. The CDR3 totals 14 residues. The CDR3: CASSFGGVDNEQFF. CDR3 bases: TGTGCCAGCAGTTTCGGGGGAGTTGACAATGAGCAGTTCTTC.

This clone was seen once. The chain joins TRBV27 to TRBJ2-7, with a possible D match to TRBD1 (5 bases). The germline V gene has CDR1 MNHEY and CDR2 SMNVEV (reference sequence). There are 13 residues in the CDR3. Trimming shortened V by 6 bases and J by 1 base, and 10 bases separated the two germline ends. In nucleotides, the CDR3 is TGTGCCAGCAGGGACAAATTATCCTACGAGCAGTACTTC. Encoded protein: CASRDKLSYEQYF.

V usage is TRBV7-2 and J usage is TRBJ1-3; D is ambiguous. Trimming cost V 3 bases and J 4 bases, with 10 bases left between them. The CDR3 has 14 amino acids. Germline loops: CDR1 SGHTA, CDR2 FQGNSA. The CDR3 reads CASSFLAGGNTIYF. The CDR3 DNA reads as TGTGCCAGCAGCTTCCTTGCGGGGGGAAACACCATATATTTT.